This paragraph reports one T cell receptor beta chain. This specimen comes from a study of blood T cell repertoires in COVID-19. Per the germline V gene, CDR1 is LGHDT and CDR2 is YNNKEL (reference sequence). The length of the CDR3 is 21 residues. The J segment lost 6 bases and the V segment lost 1 base, leaving 16 bases of the junction unmatched. Data came from immunoSEQ multiplex PCR; TCRdb stores just in-frame clones and leaves some out. Among more than 110,000 clones, less than 85% were seen once, and the ten largest hold about 5.8%. Sequenced input: peripheral blood. V gene TRBV3-1 (or the pseudogene TRBV3-2) combines with J gene TRBJ2-4; 15 positions match TRBD2. This clonotype was sampled from a human donor in a cohort sampled during active COVID-19. CDR3 residues: CASSQANPGLAGGRYANIQYF. The DNA for the CDR3 is TGTGCCAGCAGCCAAGCTAACCCAGGACTAGCGGGGGGGCGATATGCAAACATTCAGTACTTC.